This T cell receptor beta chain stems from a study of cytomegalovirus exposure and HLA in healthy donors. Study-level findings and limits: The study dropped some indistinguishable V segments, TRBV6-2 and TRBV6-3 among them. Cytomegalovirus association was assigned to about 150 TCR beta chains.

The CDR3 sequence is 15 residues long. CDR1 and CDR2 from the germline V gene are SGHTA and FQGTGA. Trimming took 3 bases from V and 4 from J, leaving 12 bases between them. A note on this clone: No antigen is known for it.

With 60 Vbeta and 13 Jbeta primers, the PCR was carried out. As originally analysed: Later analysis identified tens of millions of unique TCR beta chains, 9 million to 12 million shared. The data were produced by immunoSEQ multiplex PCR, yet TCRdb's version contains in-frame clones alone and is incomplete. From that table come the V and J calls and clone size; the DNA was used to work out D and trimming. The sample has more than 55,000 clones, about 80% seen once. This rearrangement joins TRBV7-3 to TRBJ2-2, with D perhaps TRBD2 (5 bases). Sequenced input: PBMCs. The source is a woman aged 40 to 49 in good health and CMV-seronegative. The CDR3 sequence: CASSLFSEGTGELFF. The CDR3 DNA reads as TGTGCCAGCAGCTTGTTTAGCGAAGGCACCGGGGAGCTGTTTTTT.